This T cell receptor (beta chain) was obtained from a study of vaccination and CD4 T cells after COVID-19. Treatment reported: roughly 11-day PBMC culture with coronavirus spike peptide pools or control peptides (ViraFEST assay). Notes on this clonotype: Antigen: not known.

The study sequenced cultured CD4+ T cell DNA using the Oncomine TCR Beta short-read assay. TCRdb recomputed calls from the PCR reads with MiXCR, one row per CDR3 protein. Here the sample spans approximately 14,000 distinct CDR3 sequences, approximately 71% being singletons. J lost 5 bases, V lost 1 base, and 18 bases had no gene match. Germline lookup yields CDR1 DFQATT and CDR2 SNEGSKA (reference sequence). This CDR3 is built from 19 residues. This TCR derives from a human donor who had recovered from COVID-19. The gene calls are TRBV20-1 and TRBJ2-3, with 10 bases that match TRBD2. Sequencing was carried out using CD4+ T cells from blood, cultured in vitro. The CDR3 nucleotides are TGCAGTGCTAGAGCGACAGGGAATGAAGCGGGAGGGCCGGTAGATACGCAGTATTTT. Protein sequence: CSARATGNEAGGPVDTQYF.